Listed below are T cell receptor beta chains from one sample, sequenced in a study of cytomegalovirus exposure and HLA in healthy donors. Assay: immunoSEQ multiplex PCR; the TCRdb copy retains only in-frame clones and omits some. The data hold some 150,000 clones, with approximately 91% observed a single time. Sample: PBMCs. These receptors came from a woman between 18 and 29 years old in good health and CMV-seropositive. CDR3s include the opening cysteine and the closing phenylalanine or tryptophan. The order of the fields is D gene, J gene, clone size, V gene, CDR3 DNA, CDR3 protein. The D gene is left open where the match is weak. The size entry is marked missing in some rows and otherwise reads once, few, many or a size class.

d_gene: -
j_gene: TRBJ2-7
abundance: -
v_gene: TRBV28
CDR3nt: TGTGCCAGCAGTTTAAATCGGAGAGGCGCTTCCTACGAGCAGTACTTC
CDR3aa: CASSLNRRGASYEQYF

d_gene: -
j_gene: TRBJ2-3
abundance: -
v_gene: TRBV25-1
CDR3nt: TGTGCCAGCCTACCCCCAGGAGGTAACACAGATACGCAGTATTTT
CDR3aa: CASLPPGGNTDTQYF

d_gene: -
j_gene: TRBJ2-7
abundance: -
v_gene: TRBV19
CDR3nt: TGTGCCAGTAGTCCTCAATCCGGCGAGCAGTACTTC
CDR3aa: CASSPQSGEQYF

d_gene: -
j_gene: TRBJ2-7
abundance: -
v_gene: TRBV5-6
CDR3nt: TGTGCCAGCAGCTTGGGAGGGATCAGAAGGGAGCAGTACTTC
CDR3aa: CASSLGGIRREQYF

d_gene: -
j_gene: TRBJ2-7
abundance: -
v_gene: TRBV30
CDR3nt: TGTGCCTGGAGTAAATTCGGGACATTGGGGTCCTACGAGCAGTACTTC
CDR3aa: CAWSKFGTLGSYEQYF

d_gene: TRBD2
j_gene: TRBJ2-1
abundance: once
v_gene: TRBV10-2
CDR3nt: TGCGCCAGCACCAGAATACTAGCGGGAGGGCGATACAATGAGCAGTTCTTC
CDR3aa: CASTRILAGGRYNEQFF

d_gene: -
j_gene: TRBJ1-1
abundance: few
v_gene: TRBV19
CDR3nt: TGTGCCAGTAGTAACAGGCGGTTGAACACTGAAGCTTTCTTT
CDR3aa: CASSNRRLNTEAFF

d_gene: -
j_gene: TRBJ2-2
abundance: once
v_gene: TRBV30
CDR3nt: TGTGCCTGGAGTACAGGGAACACCGGGGAGCTGTTTTTT
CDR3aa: CAWSTGNTGELFF

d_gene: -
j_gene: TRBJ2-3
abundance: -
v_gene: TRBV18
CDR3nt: TGTGCCAGCTCAGTCGGGAACACAGATACGCAGTATTTT
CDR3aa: CASSVGNTDTQYF

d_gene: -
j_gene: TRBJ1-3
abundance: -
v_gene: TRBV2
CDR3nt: TGTGCCAGCAGCGAGGATCGCGGGCCCGGAAACACCATATATTTT
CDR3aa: CASSEDRGPGNTIYF